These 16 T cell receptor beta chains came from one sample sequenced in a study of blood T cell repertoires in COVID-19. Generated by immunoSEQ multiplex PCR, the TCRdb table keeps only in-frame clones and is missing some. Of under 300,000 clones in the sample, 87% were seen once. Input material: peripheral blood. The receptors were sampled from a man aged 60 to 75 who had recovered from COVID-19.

DNA of the CDR3: TGTGCCAGCAGCCAAGGGGCAGGAAAGTACAATGAGCAGTTCTTC. Amino acids: CASSQGAGKYNEQFF. The chain links TRBV6-4 to TRBJ2-1; tentative D call: TRBD1 (5 bases). CDR3 length: 15 residues. The V end was cut by 6 bases, the J end by 4 bases, with 16 bases between. Germline-derived CDR1 and CDR2 are MRHNA and SNTAGT.

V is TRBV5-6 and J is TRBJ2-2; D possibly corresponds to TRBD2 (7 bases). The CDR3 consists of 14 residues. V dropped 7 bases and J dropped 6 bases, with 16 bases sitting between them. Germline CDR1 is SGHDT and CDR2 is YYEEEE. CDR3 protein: CASGRGAVAGELFF. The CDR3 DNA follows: TGTGCCAGCGGCCGGGGGGCTGTGGCCGGGGAGCTGTTTTTT.

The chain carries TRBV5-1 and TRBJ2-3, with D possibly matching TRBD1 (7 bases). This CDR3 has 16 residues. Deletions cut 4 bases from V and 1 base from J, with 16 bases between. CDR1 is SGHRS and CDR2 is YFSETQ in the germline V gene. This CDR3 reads CASSPQGGRGTDTQYF. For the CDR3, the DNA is TGCGCCAGCAGCCCTCAGGGGGGCCGGGGCACAGATACGCAGTATTTT.

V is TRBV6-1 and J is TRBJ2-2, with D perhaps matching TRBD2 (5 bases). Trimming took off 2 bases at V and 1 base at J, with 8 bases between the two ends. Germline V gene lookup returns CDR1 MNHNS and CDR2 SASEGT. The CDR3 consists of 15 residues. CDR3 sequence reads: CASSEYGVNTGELFF. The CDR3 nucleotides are TGTGCCAGCAGTGAATACGGGGTGAACACCGGGGAGCTGTTTTTT.

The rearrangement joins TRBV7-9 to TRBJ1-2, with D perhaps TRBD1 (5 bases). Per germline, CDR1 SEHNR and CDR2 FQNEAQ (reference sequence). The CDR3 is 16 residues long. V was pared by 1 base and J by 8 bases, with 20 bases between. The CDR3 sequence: CASSLGRGPRRGGYTF. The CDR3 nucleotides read TGTGCCAGCAGCTTAGGCCGGGGACCCCGGAGGGGAGGCTACACCTTC. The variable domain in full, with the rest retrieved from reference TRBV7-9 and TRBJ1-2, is DTGVSQNPRHKITKRGQNVTFRCDPISEHNRLYWYRQTLGQGPEFLTYFQNEAQLEKSRLLSDRFSAERPKGSFSTLEIQRTEQGDSAMYLCASSLGRGPRRGGYTFGSGTRLTVV.

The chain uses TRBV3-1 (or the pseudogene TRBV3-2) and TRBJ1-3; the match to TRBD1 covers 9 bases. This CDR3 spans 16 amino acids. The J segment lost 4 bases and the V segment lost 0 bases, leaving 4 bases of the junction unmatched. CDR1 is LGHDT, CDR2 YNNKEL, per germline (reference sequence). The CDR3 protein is CASSQEWDRAGNTIYF. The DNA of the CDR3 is TGTGCCAGCAGCCAAGAGTGGGACAGGGCCGGAAACACCATATATTTT.

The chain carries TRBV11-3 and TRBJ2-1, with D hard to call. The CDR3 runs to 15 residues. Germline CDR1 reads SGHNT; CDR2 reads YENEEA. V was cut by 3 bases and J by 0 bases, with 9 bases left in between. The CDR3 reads CASSFRSSSYNEQFF. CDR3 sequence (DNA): TGTGCCAGCAGCTTCCGGTCGAGCTCCTACAATGAGCAGTTCTTC.

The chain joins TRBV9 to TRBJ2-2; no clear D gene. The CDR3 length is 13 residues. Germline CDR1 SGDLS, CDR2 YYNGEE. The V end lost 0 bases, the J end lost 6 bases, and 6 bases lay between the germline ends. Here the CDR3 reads CASSVGGSGELFF. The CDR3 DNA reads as TGTGCCAGCAGCGTAGGTGGCTCCGGGGAGCTGTTTTTT.

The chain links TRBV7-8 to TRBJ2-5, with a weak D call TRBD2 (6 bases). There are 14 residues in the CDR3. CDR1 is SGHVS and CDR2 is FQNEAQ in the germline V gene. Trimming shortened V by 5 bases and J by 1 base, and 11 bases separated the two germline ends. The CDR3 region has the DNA TGTGCCAGCAGCCGGAGGGCTCCCCAAGAGACCCAGTACTTC. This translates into CASSRRAPQETQYF.

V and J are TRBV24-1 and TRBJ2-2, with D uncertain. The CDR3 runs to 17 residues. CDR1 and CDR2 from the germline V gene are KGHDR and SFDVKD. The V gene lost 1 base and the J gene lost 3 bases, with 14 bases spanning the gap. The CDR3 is CATSDFRMTSHTGELFF. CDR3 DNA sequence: TGTGCCACCAGTGATTTTCGGATGACATCACACACCGGGGAGCTGTTTTTT.

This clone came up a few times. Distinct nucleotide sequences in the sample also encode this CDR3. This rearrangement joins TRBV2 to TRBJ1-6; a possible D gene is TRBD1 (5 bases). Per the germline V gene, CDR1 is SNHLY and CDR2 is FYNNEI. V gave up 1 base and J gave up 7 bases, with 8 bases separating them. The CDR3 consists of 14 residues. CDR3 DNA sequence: TGTGCCAGCAGTGAAGGCAGGGTGAATTCACCCCTCCACTTT. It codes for CASSEGRVNSPLHF.

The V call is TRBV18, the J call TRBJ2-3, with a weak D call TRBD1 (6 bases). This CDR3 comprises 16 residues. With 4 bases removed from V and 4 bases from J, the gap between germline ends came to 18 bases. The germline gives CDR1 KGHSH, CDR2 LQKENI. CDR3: CASSLSTGLGADTQYF. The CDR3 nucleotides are TGTGCCAGCTCACTCTCAACAGGGTTGGGCGCAGATACGCAGTATTTT. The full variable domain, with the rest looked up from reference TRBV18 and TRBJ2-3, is NAGVMQNPRHLVRRRGQEARLRCSPMKGHSHVYWYRQLPEEGLKFMVYLQKENIIDESGMPKERFSAEFPKEGPSILRIQQVVRGDSAAYFCASSLSTGLGADTQYFGPGTRLTVL.

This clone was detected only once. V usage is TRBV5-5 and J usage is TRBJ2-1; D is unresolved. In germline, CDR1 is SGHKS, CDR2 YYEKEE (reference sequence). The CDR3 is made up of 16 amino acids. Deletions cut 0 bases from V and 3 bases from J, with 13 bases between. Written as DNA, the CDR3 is TGTGCCAGCAGCTTGGTGGGTCAGGTGGGCTACAATGAGCAGTTCTTC. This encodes CASSLVGQVGYNEQFF.

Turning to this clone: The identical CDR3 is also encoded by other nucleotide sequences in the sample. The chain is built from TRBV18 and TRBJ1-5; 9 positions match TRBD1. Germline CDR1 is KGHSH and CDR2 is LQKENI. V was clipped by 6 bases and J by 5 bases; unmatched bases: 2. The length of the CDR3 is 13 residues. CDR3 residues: CASSRTGDQPQHF. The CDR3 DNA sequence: TGTGCCAGCTCGCGGACAGGGGATCAGCCCCAGCATTTT.

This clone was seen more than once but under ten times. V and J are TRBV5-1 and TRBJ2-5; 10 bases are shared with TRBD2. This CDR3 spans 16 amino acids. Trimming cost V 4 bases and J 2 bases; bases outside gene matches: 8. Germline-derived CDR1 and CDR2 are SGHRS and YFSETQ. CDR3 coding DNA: TGCGCCAGCAGCCTAAGCATAGCGGGGGGACAAGAGACCCAGTACTTC. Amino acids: CASSLSIAGGQETQYF.

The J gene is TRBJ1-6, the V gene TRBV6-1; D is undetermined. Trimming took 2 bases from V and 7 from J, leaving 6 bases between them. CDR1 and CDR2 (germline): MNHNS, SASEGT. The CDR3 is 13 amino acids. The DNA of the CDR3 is TGTGCCAGCAGTGAATATCGGAATTCACCCCTCCACTTT. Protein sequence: CASSEYRNSPLHF.